Listed below are T cell receptor beta chains from one sample, sequenced in a study of T cell repertoires in cytomegalovirus infection. Their target antigens are unknown. Each CDR3 protein is one row after TCRdb ran MiXCR on the reads. The repertoire includes 40,000 to 60,000 distinct CDR3 sequences, roughly 22% of them detected once, and roughly 89% sits in the top ten. Sample: CD8+ T cells from cultured PBMCs, taken from culture after CMV antigen stimulation. These receptors were obtained from a human donor in good health (CMV status not recorded). Some clones in this sample may be carry-over from other donors' samples. Each CDR3 is given with its conserved first and last residue. The order of the fields is J gene, V gene, D gene, clone size, CDR3 DNA, CDR3 protein. D genes are given only for firm matches. The size entry is marked missing in some rows and otherwise reads once, few, many or a size class.

J gene: TRBJ2-2
V gene: TRBV6-5
D gene: TRBD2
clone size: few
CDR3 DNA: TGTGCCAGCAGTTACCCTAGCGGGGGGCCCTGGGAGCTGTTTTTT
CDR3 protein: CASSYPSGGPWELFF

J gene: TRBJ2-7
V gene: TRBV7-2
D gene: TRBD2
clone size: -
CDR3 DNA: TGTGCCAGCAGCTTAACCTCTGGCGGGGGCTACGAGCAGTACTTC
CDR3 protein: CASSLTSGGGYEQYF

J gene: TRBJ2-7
V gene: TRBV6-2/TRBV6-3
D gene: -
clone size: -
CDR3 DNA: TGTGCCAGCAGTTACTCTTTGACCTACGAGCAGTACTTC
CDR3 protein: CASSYSLTYEQYF

J gene: TRBJ2-7
V gene: TRBV7-6
D gene: TRBD1
clone size: -
CDR3 DNA: TGTGCCAGCAGCCTGACAGGGGAAGAGCAGTACTTC
CDR3 protein: CASSLTGEEQYF

J gene: TRBJ2-2
V gene: TRBV7-3
D gene: -
clone size: -
CDR3 DNA: TGTGCCAGCAGCTTAACCGGGGGCAGCACCGGGGAGCTGTTTTTT
CDR3 protein: CASSLTGGSTGELFF

J gene: TRBJ2-5
V gene: TRBV6-5
D gene: -
clone size: -
CDR3 DNA: TGTGCCAGCAGTTACTCGTGGGTAGAGAAAGAGACCCAGTACTTC
CDR3 protein: CASSYSWVEKETQYF

J gene: TRBJ2-2
V gene: TRBV4-1
D gene: -
clone size: many
CDR3 DNA: TGCGCCAGCAGCCAAGATATCAGGGAGCTGTTTTTT
CDR3 protein: CASSQDIRELFF

J gene: TRBJ2-3
V gene: TRBV7-3
D gene: -
clone size: -
CDR3 DNA: TGTGCCAGCTTGCACAGAGTAACGAACACAGATACGCAGTATTTT
CDR3 protein: CASLHRVTNTDTQYF

J gene: TRBJ1-5
V gene: TRBV7-2
D gene: -
clone size: few
CDR3 DNA: TGTGCCAGCAGCCCGGGTTATAGCAATCAGCCCCAGCATTTT
CDR3 protein: CASSPGYSNQPQHF

J gene: TRBJ1-1
V gene: TRBV11-2
D gene: -
clone size: -
CDR3 DNA: TGTGCCAGCAGCCCCTGGGAGAGACTGAACACTGAAGCTTTCTTT
CDR3 protein: CASSPWERLNTEAFF

J gene: TRBJ2-1
V gene: TRBV5-1
D gene: -
clone size: -
CDR3 DNA: TGCGCCAGCCAGGCCGGGGGGCCTGTCAATGAGCAGTTCTTC
CDR3 protein: CASQAGGPVNEQFF

J gene: TRBJ1-1
V gene: TRBV5-6
D gene: -
clone size: -
CDR3 DNA: TGTGCCAGCAGAGGACACCTCAGCACTGAAGCTTTCTTT
CDR3 protein: CASRGHLSTEAFF

J gene: TRBJ2-3
V gene: TRBV5-4
D gene: -
clone size: few
CDR3 DNA: TGTGCCAGCAGCCTCAAGATCGGGAATGGAGATACGCAGTATTTT
CDR3 protein: CASSLKIGNGDTQYF

J gene: TRBJ2-1
V gene: TRBV5-6
D gene: -
clone size: few
CDR3 DNA: TGTGCCTCGGCTATAATCGGCTCCTACAATGAGCAGTTCTTC
CDR3 protein: CASAIIGSYNEQFF